This T cell receptor (beta chain) was documented in a study of tumor and adjacent non-tumor tissue in lung cancer. Study information: Patients comprised about a dozen adenocarcinoma, a couple of squamous cell carcinoma and 1 small cell lung cancer. Patients were aged roughly 30 to 76, fewer than twelve men and about five women, stage I to III. General study results and limits: TCR diversity was significantly greater in tumor than normal lung tissue. Top 100 clones took a larger repertoire share in normal lung.

The CDR3 contains 11 residues. Germline CDR1 reads SQVTM; CDR2 reads ANQGSEA. No cell sorting was done before RNA was extracted from the tissue. A modified ARM-PCR protocol with three rounds of nested PCR amplified TCRbeta. Via MiXCR, TCRdb re-called the multiplex PCR reads, giving one row per CDR3 protein. The sample includes about 80,000 distinct CDR3 sequences, around 70% of them seen just once. Of note for this clonotype: What it binds is not known. The junction differs from germline at one of its ends, possibly a read error.

This receptor was taken from an older woman with non-small cell lung cancer. The sample taken for sequencing was lung tumor tissue. V and J are TRBV29-1 and TRBJ1-1; no firm D call. Here the CDR3 DNA reads TGCACCAGTTGTGGGAGCACTGAAGCATTCTTT. Protein sequence: CTSCGSTEAFF.